The rows below give T cell receptor beta chains drawn from one sample of a study of blood T cell repertoires in COVID-19. Here immunoSEQ multiplex PCR was the method, and the copy in TCRdb shows in-frame clones only, minus some. This sample yields more than 300,000 clones, of which 80% to 90% are seen a single time; less than 11% belongs to the top ten. The material sequenced was peripheral blood. These receptors all come from a woman in her twenties or thirties with COVID-19, enrolled during active disease. The CDR3 runs from the conserved cysteine through the conserved F or W. The D gene is left open where the match is weak. The listing skips clone size in some rows; elsewhere it reads once, few, many or a size class.

clone_size | d_call | j_call | v_call | cdr3_nt | cdr3_aa
NA | NA | TRBJ2-5 | TRBV18 | TGTGCCAGCTCACCACTGCGGGTCCCAGAGGTTGGGACCCAGTACTTC | CASSPLRVPEVGTQYF
NA | TRBD1 | TRBJ2-7 | TRBV4-1 | TGCGCCAGCAGCCCGACTCTACCGGGACAGGGGGCCTACGAGCAGTACTTC | CASSPTLPGQGAYEQYF
NA | NA | TRBJ1-2 | TRBV28 | TGTGCCAGCAGTTTAAGCACTAACTATGGCTACACCTTC | CASSLSTNYGYTF
NA | NA | TRBJ2-7 | TRBV5-4 | TGTGCCAGCAGCCCGTCCGATAGCTCCTACGAGCAGTACTTC | CASSPSDSSYEQYF
NA | NA | TRBJ1-2 | TRBV28 | TGTGCCAGCAGTTTAATTCAGGGGGGCTACACCTTC | CASSLIQGGYTF
NA | NA | TRBJ1-2 | TRBV18 | TGTGCCAGCTCACCCGAAGGACAGTATGGCTACACCTTC | CASSPEGQYGYTF
NA | TRBD2 | TRBJ2-2 | TRBV11-1 | TGTGCCAGCAGCCTCGGACTAGCGGCCGGGACCGGGGAGCTGTTTTTT | CASSLGLAAGTGELFF
NA | NA | TRBJ2-2 | TRBV27 | TGTGCCAGCGGGAGCGGGGAGCTGTTTTTT | CASGSGELFF
NA | TRBD1 | TRBJ2-7 | TRBV5-1 | TGCGCCAGCAGCTTGGTCGGACAGGCGTCCTACGAGCAGTACTTC | CASSLVGQASYEQYF
NA | NA | TRBJ1-1 | TRBV6-5 | TGTGCCAGCAGTTACGAGGGACTGGTGAACACTGAAGCTTTCTTT | CASSYEGLVNTEAFF
NA | NA | TRBJ1-2 | TRBV6-5 | TGTGCCAGCAGCCGACCCCAGGGAGGCTACACCTTC | CASSRPQGGYTF
few | NA | TRBJ1-5 | TRBV3-1/TRBV3-2 | TGTGCCAGCAGCCAATCGGGGTACAATCAGCCCCAGCATTTT | CASSQSGYNQPQHF
NA | TRBD2 | TRBJ2-1 | TRBV9 | TGTGCCAGCAGCGTCACCTTAGCGGGAGCCGGGGACAATGAGCAGTTCTTC | CASSVTLAGAGDNEQFF
NA | TRBD2 | TRBJ2-1 | TRBV10-3 | TGTGCCATCAGGGGTAGCGGGAGGGCCGCGGATGAGCAGTTCTTC | CAIRGSGRAADEQFF
NA | TRBD2 | TRBJ2-1 | TRBV6-5 | TGTGCCATGTCGGGACTAGCAAACTACAATGAGCAGTTCTTC | CAMSGLANYNEQFF
NA | NA | TRBJ2-1 | TRBV2 | TGTGCCAGCAGTGATCTCAATGAGCAGTTCTTC | CASSDLNEQFF
NA | NA | TRBJ2-3 | TRBV10-3 | TGTGCCATCAGTGCAGTATCTGCTGATACGCAGTATTTT | CAISAVSADTQYF
NA | TRBD2 | TRBJ2-3 | TRBV4-2 | TGTGCCAGCAGCGCCCGAGCGGGGCCCCTTAACACAGATACGCAGTATTTT | CASSARAGPLNTDTQYF
NA | NA | TRBJ2-2 | TRBV9 | TGTGCCAGCAGCGTAAGGGCGGGGATACCCGGGGAGCTGTTTTTT | CASSVRAGIPGELFF
NA | TRBD1 | TRBJ1-2 | TRBV5-1 | TGCGCCAGCAGCCGGGACAGTTATGGCTACACCTTC | CASSRDSYGYTF
once | NA | TRBJ2-7 | TRBV20-1 | TGCAGTGCTAGTCCCAGCGGAAACTCCTACGAGCAGTACTTC | CSASPSGNSYEQYF
NA | TRBD1 | TRBJ1-3 | TRBV28 | TGTGCCAGCCGGGGACAGAGCTCTGGAAACACCATATATTTT | CASRGQSSGNTIYF
NA | NA | TRBJ1-4 | TRBV30 | TGTGCCTGGAGTGGCCCTGGCAATCGACTGTTTTTT | CAWSGPGNRLFF
NA | NA | TRBJ1-5 | TRBV6-2/TRBV6-3 | TGTGCCAGCAGTTACTCGATAGCTCAGCCCCAGCATTTT | CASSYSIAQPQHF
once | NA | TRBJ2-1 | TRBV21-1 | TGTGCCAGCAGCAACGGCGGGAGGACTTTATCCTACAATGAGCAGTTCTTC | CASSNGGRTLSYNEQFF
NA | NA | TRBJ2-7 | TRBV5-4 | TGTGCCAGCAGCTTAGGGGCAGGCCCCACGAAGAGGTACTTC | CASSLGAGPTKRYF
few | NA | TRBJ1-2 | TRBV18 | TGTGCCAGCTCACCACCCGAACAGGGTGTCCGTGGCTACACCTTC | CASSPPEQGVRGYTF
NA | TRBD2 | TRBJ2-1 | TRBV11-2 | TGTGCCAGCACCAGTCGGGCTAGCGGGAGGGTATACAATGAGCAGTTCTTC | CASTSRASGRVYNEQFF
NA | NA | TRBJ1-1 | TRBV7-9 | TGTGCCAGCACCCAACCCACCGGGGGAGTCACTGAAGCTTTCTTT | CASTQPTGGVTEAFF
NA | NA | TRBJ2-3 | TRBV4-2 | TGTGCCAGCAGCCAAGTAGGCGGGGCAGATACGCAGTATTTT | CASSQVGGADTQYF
NA | NA | TRBJ2-7 | TRBV30 | TGTGCCTGGAGTGCTGGGCCTCCCTACGAGCAGTACTTC | CAWSAGPPYEQYF
once | TRBD1 | TRBJ2-5 | TRBV18 | TGTGCCAGCTCTCTTCGTACCGGGACAGGGGAGACCCAGTACTTC | CASSLRTGTGETQYF
once | TRBD1 | TRBJ2-5 | TRBV12-3/TRBV12-4 | TGTGCCAGCAGGACAGGGGGCCAAGAGACCCAGTACTTC | CASRTGGQETQYF
NA | TRBD1 | TRBJ2-5 | TRBV28 | TGTGCCAGCAGTCAAGCCGGGACAGGGGAGGGGACCCAGTACTTC | CASSQAGTGEGTQYF
NA | NA | TRBJ2-3 | TRBV3-1/TRBV3-2 | TGTGCCAGCAGCCCCGGGGGAGTACGCACAGATACGCAGTATTTT | CASSPGGVRTDTQYF
NA | NA | TRBJ2-7 | TRBV11-3 | TGTGCCAGCAGCTTAGTGGCTCGGGGCGAGCAGTACTTC | CASSLVARGEQYF
NA | NA | TRBJ1-2 | TRBV18 | TGTGCCAGCTCACCGGGCGGGGACTATGGCTACACCTTC | CASSPGGDYGYTF
NA | NA | TRBJ1-5 | TRBV2 | TGTGCCAGCACAAAAGCGGCGGGGAATCAGCCCCAGCATTTT | CASTKAAGNQPQHF
NA | NA | TRBJ2-7 | TRBV6-2/TRBV6-3 | TGTGCCAGCAGTTACTCAGGAGGGATCAGCTCCTACGAGCAGTACTTC | CASSYSGGISSYEQYF
NA | TRBD2 | TRBJ2-1 | TRBV9 | TGTGCCAGCAGCGCCCGAGCCCAACTAGCGCAGAGCTCCTACAATGAGCAGTTCTTC | CASSARAQLAQSSYNEQFF
NA | NA | TRBJ2-1 | TRBV9 | TGTGCCAGCAGCCTCCAGGGGAGCTCCTACAATGAGCAGTTCTTC | CASSLQGSSYNEQFF
NA | NA | TRBJ1-5 | TRBV6-1 | TGTGCCAGCAGTGGTTACGTGGGGGCAACTGGCAATCAGCCCCAGCATTTT | CASSGYVGATGNQPQHF